This TCR beta chain was sequenced for a study of cytomegalovirus exposure and HLA in healthy donors. Study details: The roughly 110 validation repertoires were reported in a later analysis to have been generated on the same platform as the approximately 700 first-cohort repertoires. General study results and limits: The study found most TCR sequences rare, yet found some public TCRs in many donors.

The donors were part of the validation cohort of 100 to 150 subjects. That cohort was separate from the first cohort, which comprised 670 or so subjects. The data were produced by immunoSEQ multiplex PCR, yet TCRdb's version contains in-frame clones alone and is incomplete. The profile shows some 250,000 clones, around 90% of them singletons. About this clone: As yet, its antigen is unknown.

The ends lost 3 bases at V and 1 base at J; junction bases unmatched: 2. CDR3 size: 15 residues. Germline loops: CDR1 MGHRA, CDR2 YSYEKL. This chain joins TRBV4-1 and TRBJ1-4; TRBD1 matches 7 bases. The sequence came from a woman between 18 and 29 years old in good health and CMV-seronegative. The sample taken for sequencing was PBMCs. CDR3 in amino acids: CASSQRQGTNEKLFF. Here the CDR3 DNA reads TGCGCCAGCAGCCAGAGACAGGGAACTAATGAAAAACTGTTTTTT.